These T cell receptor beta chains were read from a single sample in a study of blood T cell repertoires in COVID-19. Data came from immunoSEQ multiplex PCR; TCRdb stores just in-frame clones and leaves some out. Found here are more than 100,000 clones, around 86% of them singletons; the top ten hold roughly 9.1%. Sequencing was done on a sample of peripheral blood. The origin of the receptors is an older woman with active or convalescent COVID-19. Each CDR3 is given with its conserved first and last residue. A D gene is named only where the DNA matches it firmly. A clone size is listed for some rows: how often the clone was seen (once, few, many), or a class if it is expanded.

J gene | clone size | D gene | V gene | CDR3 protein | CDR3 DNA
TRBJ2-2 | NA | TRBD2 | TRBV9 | CASSVTSGRSTGELFF | TGTGCCAGCAGCGTTACTAGCGGGAGGAGCACCGGGGAGCTGTTTTTT
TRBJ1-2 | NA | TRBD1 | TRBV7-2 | CASSFSGQGYGYTF | TGTGCCAGCAGCTTTTCGGGACAGGGATATGGCTACACCTTC
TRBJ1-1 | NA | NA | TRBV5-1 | CASRPEGRTEAFF | TGCGCCAGCAGGCCGGAGGGGAGGACTGAAGCTTTCTTT
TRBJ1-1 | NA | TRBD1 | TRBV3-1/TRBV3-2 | CASSPWDRSNVEAFF | TGTGCCAGCAGCCCCTGGGACAGGTCTAATGTTGAAGCTTTCTTT
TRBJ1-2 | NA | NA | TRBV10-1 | CASSASTGVYGYTF | TGCGCCAGCAGCGCATCGACAGGAGTTTATGGCTACACCTTC
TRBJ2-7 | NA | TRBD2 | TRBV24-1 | CATSPGGYEQYF | TGTGCCACCAGTCCGGGGGGATACGAGCAGTACTTC
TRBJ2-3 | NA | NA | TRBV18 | CASTTSGGVGTDTQYF | TGTGCCAGCACCACCTCGGGGGGCGTTGGTACAGATACGCAGTATTTT
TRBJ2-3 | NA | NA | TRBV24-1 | CATSDSNNPTQYF | TGTGCCACCAGTGATTCAAACAACCCTACGCAGTATTTT
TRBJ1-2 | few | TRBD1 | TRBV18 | CASSPVTRTGNGYTF | TGTGCCAGCTCACCAGTTACCCGGACAGGGAATGGCTACACCTTC
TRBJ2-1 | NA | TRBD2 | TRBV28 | CASSSTLAGEAYNEQFF | TGTGCCAGCAGTTCCACTCTAGCGGGAGAGGCCTACAATGAGCAGTTCTTC
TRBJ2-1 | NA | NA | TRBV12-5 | CASGWLGQTHYNEQFF | TGTGCTAGTGGTTGGCTAGGACAGACCCACTACAATGAGCAGTTCTTC
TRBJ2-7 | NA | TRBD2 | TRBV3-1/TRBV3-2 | CASSPGLAGLYEQYF | TGTGCCAGCAGTCCGGGACTAGCGGGACTCTACGAGCAGTACTTC
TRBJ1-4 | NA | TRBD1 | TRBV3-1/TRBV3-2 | CASSLRGLGEKLFF | TGTGCCAGCAGCCTAAGGGGGCTCGGGGAAAAACTGTTTTTT
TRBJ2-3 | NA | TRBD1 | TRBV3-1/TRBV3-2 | CASSPSGTGKTDTQYF | TGTGCCAGCAGCCCCTCCGGGACAGGGAAAACAGATACGCAGTATTTT
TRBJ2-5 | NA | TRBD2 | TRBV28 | CASSLSRLAGTYQETQYF | TGTGCCAGCAGTTTAAGTCGGCTAGCGGGGACGTACCAAGAGACCCAGTACTTC
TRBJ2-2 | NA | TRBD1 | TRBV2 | CASRGDRGANTGELFF | TGTGCCAGCAGGGGGGACAGGGGGGCGAACACCGGGGAGCTGTTTTTT
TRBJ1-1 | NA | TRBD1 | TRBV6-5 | CASSYRGLTSTEAFF | TGTGCCAGCAGTTACAGGGGGCTTACGAGCACTGAAGCTTTCTTT
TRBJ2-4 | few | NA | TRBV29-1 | CSVEVSQRQNIQYF | TGCAGCGTTGAAGTATCCCAGCGGCAAAACATTCAGTACTTC
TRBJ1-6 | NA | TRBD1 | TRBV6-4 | CASSTGQGNSPLHF | TGTGCCAGCAGTACTGGACAGGGAAATTCACCCCTCCACTTT
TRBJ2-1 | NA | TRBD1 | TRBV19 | CASTYQGVINEQFF | TGTGCCAGTACTTACCAGGGGGTTATAAATGAGCAGTTCTTC
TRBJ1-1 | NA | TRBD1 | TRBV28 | CASSLSGTGASRTEAFF | TGTGCCAGCAGTTTATCCGGGACAGGGGCGAGTCGCACTGAAGCTTTCTTT
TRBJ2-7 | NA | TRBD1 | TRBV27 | CASSARDREYEQYF | TGTGCCAGCAGTGCACGGGACAGGGAGTACGAGCAGTACTTC
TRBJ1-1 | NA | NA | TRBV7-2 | CASSPSTGTEAFF | TGTGCCAGCAGCCCCAGTACAGGCACTGAAGCTTTCTTT
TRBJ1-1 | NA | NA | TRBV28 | CASSLRAAVMNTEAFF | TGTGCCAGCAGTTTAAGAGCCGCGGTCATGAACACTGAAGCTTTCTTT
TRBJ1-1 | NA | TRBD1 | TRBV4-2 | CASSHATGTGLAEAFF | TGTGCCAGCAGCCATGCTACCGGGACAGGGCTAGCTGAAGCTTTCTTT
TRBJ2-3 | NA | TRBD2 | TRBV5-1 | CASSFNSGVTDTQYF | TGCGCCAGCAGCTTTAATAGCGGGGTCACAGATACGCAGTATTTT
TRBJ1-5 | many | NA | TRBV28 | CASSSSGGNQPQHF | TGTGCCAGCAGTAGTTCCGGGGGGAATCAGCCCCAGCATTTT
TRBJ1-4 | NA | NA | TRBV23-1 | CASSQSGQGEANEKLFF | TGCGCCAGCAGTCAATCAGGGCAGGGCGAGGCTAATGAAAAACTGTTTTTT
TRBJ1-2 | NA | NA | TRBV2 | CASSETKGVPNYGYTF | TGTGCCAGCAGTGAAACAAAGGGGGTTCCTAACTATGGCTACACCTTC
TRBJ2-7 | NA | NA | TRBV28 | CASSLWSGYEQYF | TGTGCCAGCAGTTTATGGAGTGGCTACGAGCAGTACTTC
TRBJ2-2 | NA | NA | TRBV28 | CASSFHQEAGELFF | TGTGCCAGCAGTTTTCATCAGGAAGCCGGGGAGCTGTTTTTT
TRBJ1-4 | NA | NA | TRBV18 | CASSPAVARGEKLFF | TGTGCCAGCTCACCAGCCGTCGCCAGAGGGGAAAAACTGTTTTTT
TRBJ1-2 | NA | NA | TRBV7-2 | CASSLAYDLDYGYTF | TGTGCCAGCAGCTTAGCATACGACCTAGACTATGGCTACACCTTC
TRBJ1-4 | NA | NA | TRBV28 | CASRTPRAGGNEKLFF | TGTGCCAGCCGAACCCCGCGGGCCGGAGGTAATGAAAAACTGTTTTTT
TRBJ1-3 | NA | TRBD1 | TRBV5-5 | CASSQAGGGNTIYF | TGTGCCAGCAGCCAGGCAGGGGGAGGAAACACCATATATTTT
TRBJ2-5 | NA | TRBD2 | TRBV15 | CATSRDPAAGGQETQYF | TGTGCCACCAGCAGAGATCCGGCAGCGGGAGGACAAGAGACCCAGTACTTC
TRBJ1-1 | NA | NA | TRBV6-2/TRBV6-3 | CASSYSLSNTEAFF | TGTGCCAGCAGTTACTCACTGTCGAACACTGAAGCTTTCTTT
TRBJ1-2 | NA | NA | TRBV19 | CASSTRTDGDYIYGYTF | TGTGCCAGTAGTACAAGGACAGACGGGGATTATATCTATGGCTACACCTTC
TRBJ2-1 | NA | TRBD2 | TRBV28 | CASSLAGGRTSGRPYNEQFF | TGTGCCAGCAGTTTGGCTGGGGGTAGGACTAGCGGGAGACCCTACAATGAGCAGTTCTTC
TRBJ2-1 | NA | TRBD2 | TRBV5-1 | CASSLSSGGTNEQFF | TGCGCCAGCAGCTTGTCTAGCGGGGGGACCAATGAGCAGTTCTTC
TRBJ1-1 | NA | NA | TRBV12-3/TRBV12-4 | CASSLAGGEAFF | TGTGCCAGCAGTTTAGCAGGGGGTGAAGCTTTCTTT
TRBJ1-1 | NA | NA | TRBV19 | CASSNTKDTEAFF | TGTGCCAGTAGTAACACGAAAGACACTGAAGCTTTCTTT